One and the same sample provided the 14 T cell receptor beta chains below, sequenced in a study of T cell responses to AZD1222 COVID-19 vaccine (dated by TCRdb to about 2021). The time point label for this specimen denotes: baseline before first vaccination. To prepare the library, the immunoSEQ multiplex PCR assay was applied. This is the immuneACCESS table as TCRdb keeps it, with only in-frame sequences that have V and J called. A part of the clones is gone; compared with another copy, unresolved V genes explain less than half, and the rest is unexplained. Within this sample are approximately 160,000 clones, with 85% to 95% of them counted one time only. Clones ranked in the top ten supply about 1% of the sample. Sequenced here: peripheral blood, sampled on day 0 of AZD1222 vaccination. These receptors all stem from an adult in good health.

The chain uses TRBV11-2 and TRBJ1-3, with unresolved D. The CDR3 length is 14 residues. Germline V gene sequence: CDR1 SGHAT, CDR2 FQNNGV. V lost 0 bases to trimming and J lost 4 bases, with 7 bases between them. The CDR3 protein is CASSLDPSGNTIYF. CDR3 nucleotide sequence: TGTGCCAGCAGCTTAGATCCATCGGGAAACACCATATATTTT.

The chain uses TRBV10-1 and TRBJ1-5; D uncertain. V gave up 6 bases and J gave up 4 bases, with 19 bases separating them. Germline V CDR1 and CDR2: WNHNN, SYGVQD (reference sequence). This CDR3 is built from 16 residues. The CDR3 region is CASSASLNRFNQPQHF. CDR3 nucleotides: TGCGCCAGCAGCGCCTCCTTGAACCGATTTAATCAGCCCCAGCATTTT.

This clone was observed once. The genes are TRBV4-1 and TRBJ1-2; 10 positions agree with TRBD1. CDR1 MGHRA and CDR2 YSYEKL come from the germline V gene. The CDR3 totals 18 residues. The V gene end was trimmed by 2 bases and the J gene end by 4 bases; junction bases not matched to a gene: 13. CDR3: CASSQLGGTGVGGYGYTF. In nucleotides, the CDR3 is TGCGCCAGCAGCCAACTAGGGGGGACAGGGGTAGGTGGCTATGGCTACACCTTC.

This sequence joins TRBV7-3 and TRBJ2-3; no clear D gene. CDR1 and CDR2 (germline): SGHTA, FQGTGA. Trimming removed 0 bases from V and 5 bases from J, with 6 bases in between. CDR3 length: 13 residues. This CDR3 is CASSLTIGDTQYF. For the CDR3, the DNA is TGTGCCAGCAGCTTAACAATAGGAGATACGCAGTATTTT.

This chain uses TRBV5-4 with TRBJ2-7; possible D gene TRBD2, 5 bases. The CDR3 sequence is 14 residues long. From germline, CDR1 is SGHNT and CDR2 YYREEE (reference sequence). V gave up 2 bases and J gave up 6 bases, with 15 bases separating them. CDR3 residues: CASSLPGSRGEQYF. The CDR3 bases are TGTGCCAGCAGCTTACCGGGATCACGGGGCGAGCAGTACTTC.

There are a few counts of this clone. The CDR3 region has the DNA TGCAGTGCTAGTCCGGCCAGCACAGATACGCAGTATTTT. It is translated as CSASPASTDTQYF. The chain is built from TRBV20-1 and TRBJ2-3, with no clear D. Germline V gene sequence: CDR1 DFQATT, CDR2 SNEGSKA (reference sequence). Trimming removed 3 bases from V and 0 bases from J, with 7 bases in between. The length of the CDR3 is 13 residues.

CDR3 region: CASSQLTGGIYEQYF. CDR3 DNA: TGTGCCAGCAGCCAATTAACAGGGGGCATCTACGAGCAGTACTTC. The rearrangement joins TRBV6-6 to TRBJ2-7; 9 bases align to TRBD1. The length of the CDR3 is 15 residues. CDR1 and CDR2 (germline): MNHNY, SVGAGI (reference sequence). With V trimmed by 6 bases and J by 3 bases, 9 bases remained unmatched.

This chain connects TRBV24-1 to TRBJ2-5; 8 nucleotides line up with TRBD1. Germline CDR1 is KGHDR and CDR2 is SFDVKD. The CDR3 is made up of 13 amino acids. Trimming removed 5 bases from V and 5 bases from J; junction bases left unmatched: 3. In nucleotides, the CDR3 is TGTGCCACCAGTGCCCGGACAGGGGAGACCCAGTACTTC. Its protein is CATSARTGETQYF.

This chain connects TRBV12-3 or TRBV12-4 to TRBJ1-5; TRBD1 matches at 9 bases. The CDR3 runs to 13 residues. With V trimmed by 8 bases and J by 6 bases, 5 bases remained unmatched. This chain's CDR3 is CASGQGRGQPQHF. DNA for the CDR3: TGTGCCAGCGGACAGGGGAGAGGTCAGCCCCAGCATTTT.

This chain joins TRBV27 and TRBJ1-2, with no clear D. Germline CDR1 MNHEY, CDR2 SMNVEV (reference sequence). This CDR3 has 16 amino acids. The germline V and J ends were trimmed by 1 base and 7 bases, with 19 bases remaining between them. DNA of the CDR3: TGTGCCAGCAGTTTATTCGGAGACTCCCCCCTAGGTGGCTACACCTTC. Amino acids: CASSLFGDSPLGGYTF.

V usage is TRBV19 and J usage is TRBJ2-2; the D is unclear. Germline CDR1 is LNHDA and CDR2 is SQIVND (reference sequence). Trimming shortened V by 4 bases and J by 4 bases, and 10 bases separated the two germline ends. The CDR3 sequence is 14 residues long. CDR3 loop: CASSTRKTTGELFF. Written as DNA, the CDR3 is TGTGCCAGTAGTACCCGAAAGACCACCGGGGAGCTGTTTTTT.

The CDR3 here is CASSRTGGPAYEQYF. The CDR3 bases are TGTGCCAGCAGCCGGACCGGGGGCCCGGCCTACGAGCAGTACTTC. The rearrangement uses TRBV14 and TRBJ2-7, with D perhaps assigned TRBD1 or TRBD2 (6 bases each). Germline CDR1 is SGHDN and CDR2 is FVKESK. This CDR3 has 15 amino acids. The V and J ends lost 4 bases and 2 bases respectively, with 15 bases between them.

The rearrangement uses TRBV2 and TRBJ2-7; D is possibly TRBD1 or TRBD2 (6 bases each). The germline V gene has CDR1 SNHLY and CDR2 FYNNEI. Trimming took off 6 bases at V and 5 bases at J, with 17 bases between the two ends. The CDR3 contains 14 residues. This CDR3 reads CASSTEGGHHEQYF. CDR3 in DNA: TGTGCCAGCAGCACAGAGGGGGGACACCACGAGCAGTACTTC. The whole variable domain, filled in from reference TRBV2 and TRBJ2-7, reads EPEVTQTPSHQVTQMGQEVILRCVPISNHLYFYWYRQILGQKVEFLVSFYNNEISEKSEIFDDQFSVERPDGSNFTLKIRSTKLEDSAMYFCASSTEGGHHEQYFGPGTRLTVT.

V gene TRBV12-3 or TRBV12-4 combines with J gene TRBJ1-5; unclear D gene. The V gene lost 5 bases and the J gene lost 5 bases, with 7 bases spanning the gap. The CDR3 sequence is 12 residues long. In nucleotides, the CDR3 is TGTGCCAGCAGTCGACAATATCAGCCCCAGCATTTT. Protein product: CASSRQYQPQHF.